This T cell receptor (beta chain) was found in a study of control samples from healthy donors and cancer patients. The germline V gene has CDR1 SNHLY and CDR2 FYNNEI. V dropped 6 bases and J dropped 0 bases, with 6 bases sitting between them. The CDR3 is made up of 12 amino acids. The protocol was immunoSEQ multiplex PCR, while the TCRdb copy is restricted to in-frame clones and leaves out a portion. This table has 170,000 or so clones, 80% to 95% appearing once. The V gene is TRBV2, the J gene TRBJ2-7; D gene unclear. The sample comprised blood. This TCR derives from a man aged 18 to 30 in good health. CDR3 residues: CASRADSYEQYF. DNA for the CDR3: TGTGCCAGCAGAGCAGACTCCTACGAGCAGTACTTC.